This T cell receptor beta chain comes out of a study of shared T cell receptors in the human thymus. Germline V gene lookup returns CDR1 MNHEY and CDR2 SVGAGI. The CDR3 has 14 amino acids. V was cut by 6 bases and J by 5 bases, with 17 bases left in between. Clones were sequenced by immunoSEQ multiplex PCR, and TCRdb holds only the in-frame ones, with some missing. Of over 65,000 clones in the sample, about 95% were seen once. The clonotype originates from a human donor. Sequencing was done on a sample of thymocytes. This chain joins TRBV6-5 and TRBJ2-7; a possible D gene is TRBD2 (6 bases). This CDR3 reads CASSPAGRDHEQYF. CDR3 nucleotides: TGTGCCAGCAGCCCAGCGGGCAGGGACCACGAGCAGTACTTC.